The 18 T cell receptor beta chains presented below share a single source sample, sequenced in a study of cytotoxic CD8 clonotypes in ibrutinib-treated CLL. The data were produced by immunoSEQ multiplex PCR, yet TCRdb's version contains in-frame clones alone and is incomplete. The sample contains some 63,000 clones, about nine tenths of which appear only once. This specimen consisted of PBMCs, obtained after 12 months of ibrutinib treatment. These receptor sequences come from a human donor with chronic lymphocytic leukemia.

This chain links TRBV28 with TRBJ2-7; TRBD2 matches 9 bases. V gave up 7 bases and J gave up 0 bases; unmatched junction bases: 7. The CDR3 loop spans 15 amino acids. Germline V CDR1 and CDR2: MDHEN, SYDVKM. CDR3 nucleotides: TGTGCCAGCATAGTGACTAGCGGAAGCTCCTACGAGCAGTACTTC. It specifies CASIVTSGSSYEQYF.

The chain couples TRBV6-1 to TRBJ2-2, with D possibly being TRBD2 (5 bases). Germline CDR1 MNHNS, CDR2 SASEGT. The CDR3 spans 16 residues. V lost 2 bases to trimming and J lost 1 base, with 11 bases between them. Here the CDR3 reads CASSESLAMNTGELFF. For the CDR3, the DNA is TGTGCCAGCAGTGAAAGCCTAGCAATGAACACCGGGGAGCTGTTTTTT.

The chain uses TRBV18 and TRBJ2-7, with 11 bases identical to TRBD2. This CDR3 comprises 17 residues. From germline, CDR1 is KGHSH and CDR2 LQKENI. The V and J ends lost 7 bases and 6 bases, in that order; junction bases with no gene match: 17. CDR3 coding DNA: TGTGCCAGCTTTGGCCAACTAGCGGGAGAGACGGCTGGCGAGCAGTACTTC. Residues: CASFGQLAGETAGEQYF.

The CDR3 DNA reads TGCGCCAGCCCATACGAGTCGGGACAGGACTACGAGCAGTACTTC. Translated, it gives CASPYESGQDYEQYF. V gene TRBV5-1 combines with J gene TRBJ2-7; TRBD1 agrees at 8 bases. Germline CDR1 SGHRS, CDR2 YFSETQ. CDR3 length: 15 residues. V gave up 7 bases and J gave up 3 bases; unmatched junction bases: 12.

V gene TRBV5-6 combines with J gene TRBJ2-5; 10 bases line up with TRBD2. The CDR3 runs 14 residues. CDR1 is SGHDT and CDR2 is YYEEEE in the germline V gene. Trimming took 0 bases from V and 7 from J; bases not matched to a gene: 3. CDR3 in amino acids: CASSLGTSGMTQYF. The CDR3 DNA sequence: TGTGCCAGCAGCTTGGGGACTAGCGGTATGACCCAGTACTTC.

J is TRBJ2-3 and V is TRBV27, with 9 bases aligning to TRBD2. V lost 9 bases to trimming and J lost 4 bases; unmatched junction nucleotides: 5. CDR3 length: 13 amino acids. Germline-derived CDR1 and CDR2 are MNHEY and SMNVEV (reference sequence). CDR3 in amino acids: CASQREAADTQYF. The DNA of the CDR3 is TGTGCCAGTCAGCGGGAGGCTGCAGATACGCAGTATTTT.

The chain has TRBV5-1 and TRBJ2-6; D is perhaps TRBD2 (7 bases). CDR3 length: 17 amino acids. The germline V gene has CDR1 SGHRS and CDR2 YFSETQ. Trimming removed 4 bases at V and 1 base at J, with 15 bases between. CDR3 loop: CASSGGAAESGANVLTF. The CDR3 DNA reads as TGCGCCAGCAGCGGGGGGGCTGCAGAATCTGGGGCCAACGTCCTGACTTTC.

The rearrangement joins TRBV5-5 to TRBJ2-7, with D tentatively TRBD2 (6 bases). The length of the CDR3 is 15 residues. Germline lookup yields CDR1 SGHKS and CDR2 YYEKEE (reference sequence). Trimming took off 5 bases at V and 2 bases at J, with 17 bases between the two ends. The CDR3 region is CASSRPGPGAYEQYF. The CDR3 DNA sequence: TGTGCCAGCAGTCGGCCGGGGCCGGGGGCCTACGAGCAGTACTTC. Full variable domain (outside the CDR3, taken from reference TRBV5-5 and TRBJ2-7): DAGVTQSPTHLIKTRGQQVTLRCSPISGHKSVSWYQQVLGQGPQFIFQYYEKEERGRGNFPDRFSARQFPNYSSELNVNALLLGDSALYLCASSRPGPGAYEQYFGPGTRLTVT.

The J gene is TRBJ1-1, the V gene TRBV7-8, with a weak D call TRBD1 (6 bases). V lost 0 bases to trimming and J lost 1 base, with 9 bases between them. The CDR3 runs 15 residues. CDR1 and CDR2 from the germline V gene are SGHVS and FQNEAQ. CDR3 sequence: CASSLAQGRNTEAFF. The DNA of the CDR3 is TGTGCCAGCAGCTTAGCTCAGGGGCGGAACACTGAAGCTTTCTTT.

V is TRBV7-6 and J is TRBJ2-1, with D unclear. The germline V gene encodes CDR1 SGHVS and CDR2 FNYEAQ. V dropped 0 bases and J dropped 8 bases, with 17 bases sitting between them. The CDR3 covers 16 residues. CDR3 bases: TGTGCCAGCAGCTTAGCGCCCGAGGCAAAAGCACATGAGCAGTTCTTC. It codes for CASSLAPEAKAHEQFF.

The V and J genes are TRBV11-2 and TRBJ1-5; D call uncertain. V was cut by 2 bases and J by 3 bases, with 11 bases left in between. Germline V CDR1 and CDR2: SGHAT, FQNNGV. This CDR3 has 15 residues. In DNA form, the CDR3 reads TGTGCCAGCAGCTTAACGGACGAGACCAATCAGCCCCAGCATTTT. It specifies CASSLTDETNQPQHF.

The genes are TRBV4-2 and TRBJ2-7, with 10 bases identical to TRBD1. CDR1 LGHNA and CDR2 YNFKEQ come from the germline V gene. J gave up 4 bases and V 4 bases, and 22 bases lay outside the gene matches. CDR3 length: 20 residues. The CDR3 DNA follows: TGTGCCAGCAGCCCTTTACCCGGGACAGGGGTTTCATTCGCTGAGTACGAGCAGTACTTC. This sequence encodes CASSPLPGTGVSFAEYEQYF.

The J gene is TRBJ2-7, the V gene TRBV4-2; 8 bases line up with TRBD2. The CDR3 has 16 residues. The trim removed 0 bases at V and 0 bases at J, leaving 4 bases unmatched. CDR1 LGHNA and CDR2 YNFKEQ come from the germline V gene. The CDR3, as DNA: TGTGCCAGCAGCCAAGATCTAGCGGGCGCCTCCTACGAGCAGTACTTC. Translation: CASSQDLAGASYEQYF.

The V call is TRBV6-5, the J call TRBJ2-4; no definite D call. The germline gives CDR1 MNHEY, CDR2 SVGAGI. The CDR3 runs to 11 residues. V gave up 6 bases and J gave up 8 bases, with 8 bases separating them. CDR3 amino acids: CASRLLDIQYF. DNA of the CDR3: TGTGCCAGCAGACTCTTGGACATTCAGTACTTC.

The chain couples TRBV7-2 to TRBJ2-5, with D unresolved. Trimming cost V 5 bases and J 5 bases, with 12 bases left between them. Germline V gene sequence: CDR1 SGHTA, CDR2 FQGNSA. The CDR3 has 13 amino acids. This CDR3 reads CASSLGGGETQYF. CDR3 bases: TGTGCCAGCAGCCTAGGCGGTGGGGAGACCCAGTACTTC.

This clone appeared a few times. This sequence joins TRBV4-2 and TRBJ1-2, with D possibly being TRBD1 (5 bases). CDR1 and CDR2 (germline): LGHNA, YNFKEQ. CDR3 length equals 14 residues. With 0 bases removed from V and 8 bases from J, the gap between germline ends came to 13 bases. The CDR3 is CASSQDGRGLGYTF. In DNA form, the CDR3 reads TGTGCCAGCAGCCAAGATGGCCGGGGCTTAGGCTACACCTTC.

This clone appeared a single time. The V call is TRBV4-2, the J call TRBJ2-7, with D tentatively TRBD1 or TRBD2 (5 bases each). V was cut by 1 base and J by 2 bases, with 9 bases left in between. CDR1 is LGHNA and CDR2 is YNFKEQ in the germline V gene. The CDR3 contains 14 residues. CDR3 coding DNA: TGTGCCAGCAGCCAAGGGGACGGGGCCTACGAGCAGTACTTC. It translates to CASSQGDGAYEQYF.

The chain employs TRBV14 and TRBJ2-1; 11 bases agree with TRBD2. The V segment lost 3 bases and the J segment 2 bases; nucleotides outside the gene matches: 6. CDR1 and CDR2 (germline): SGHDN, FVKESK. The CDR3 spans 17 residues. The CDR3 protein is CASSHRVSGRAYNEQFF. The CDR3 DNA reads as TGTGCCAGCAGCCACCGAGTTAGCGGGAGGGCCTACAATGAGCAGTTCTTC.